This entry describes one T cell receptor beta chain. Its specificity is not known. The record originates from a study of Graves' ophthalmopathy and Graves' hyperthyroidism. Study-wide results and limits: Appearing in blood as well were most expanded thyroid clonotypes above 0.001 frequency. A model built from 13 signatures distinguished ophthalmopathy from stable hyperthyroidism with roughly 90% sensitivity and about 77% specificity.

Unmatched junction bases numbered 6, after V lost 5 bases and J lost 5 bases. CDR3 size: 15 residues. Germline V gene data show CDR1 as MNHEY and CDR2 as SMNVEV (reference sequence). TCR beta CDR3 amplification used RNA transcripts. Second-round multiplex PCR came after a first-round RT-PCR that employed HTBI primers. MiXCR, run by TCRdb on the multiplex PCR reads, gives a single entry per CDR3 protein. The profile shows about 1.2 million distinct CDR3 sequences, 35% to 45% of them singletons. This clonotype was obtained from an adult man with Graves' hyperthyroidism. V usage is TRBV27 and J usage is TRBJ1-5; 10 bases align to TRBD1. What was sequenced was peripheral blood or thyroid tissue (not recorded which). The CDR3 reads CASSKGQGRHQPQHF. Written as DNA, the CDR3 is TGTGCCAGCAGTAAGGGACAGGGGAGGCATCAGCCCCAGCATTTT.